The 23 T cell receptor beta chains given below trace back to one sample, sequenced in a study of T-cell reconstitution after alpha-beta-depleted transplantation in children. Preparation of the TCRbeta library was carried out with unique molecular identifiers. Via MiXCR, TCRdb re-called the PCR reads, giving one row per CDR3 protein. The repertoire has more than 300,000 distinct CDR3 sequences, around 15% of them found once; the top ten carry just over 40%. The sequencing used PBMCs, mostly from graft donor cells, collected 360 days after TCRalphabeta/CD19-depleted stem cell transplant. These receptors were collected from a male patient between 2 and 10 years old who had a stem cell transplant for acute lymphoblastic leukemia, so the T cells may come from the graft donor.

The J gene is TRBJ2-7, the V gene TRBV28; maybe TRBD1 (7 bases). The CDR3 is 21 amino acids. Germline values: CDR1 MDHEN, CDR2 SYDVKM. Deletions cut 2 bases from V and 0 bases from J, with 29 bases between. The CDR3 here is CASSLDSRDRYKKKFSYEQYF. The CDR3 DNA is TGTGCCAGCAGTTTAGACTCGCGGGACAGATATAAAAAAAAGTTCTCCTACGAGCAGTACTTC. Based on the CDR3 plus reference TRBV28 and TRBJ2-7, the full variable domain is DVKVTQSSRYLVKRTGEKVFLECVQDMDHENMFWYRQDPGLGLRLIYFSYDVKMKEKGDIPEGYSVSREKKERFSLILESASTNQTSMYLCASSLDSRDRYKKKFSYEQYFGPGTRLTVT.

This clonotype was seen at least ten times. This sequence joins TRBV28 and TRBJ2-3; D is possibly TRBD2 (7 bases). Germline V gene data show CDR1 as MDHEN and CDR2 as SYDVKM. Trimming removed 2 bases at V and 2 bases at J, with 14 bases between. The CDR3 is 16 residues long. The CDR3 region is CASSLRSGDYTDTQYF. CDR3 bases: TGTGCCAGCAGTTTACGGTCAGGGGACTACACAGATACGCAGTATTTT.

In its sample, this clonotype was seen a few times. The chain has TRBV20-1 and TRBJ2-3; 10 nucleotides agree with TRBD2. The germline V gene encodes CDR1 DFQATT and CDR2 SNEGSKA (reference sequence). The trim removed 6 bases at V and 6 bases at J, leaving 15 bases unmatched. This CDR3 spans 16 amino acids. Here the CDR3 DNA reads TGCAGTGCAGCCTTTCGGACTAGCGGCCCGGGGGATACGCAGTATTTT. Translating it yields CSAAFRTSGPGDTQYF.

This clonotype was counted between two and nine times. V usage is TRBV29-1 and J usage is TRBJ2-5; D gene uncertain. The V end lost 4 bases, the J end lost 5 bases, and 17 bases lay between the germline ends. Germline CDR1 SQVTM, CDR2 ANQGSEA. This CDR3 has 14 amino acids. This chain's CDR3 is CSVAPDTLTETQYF. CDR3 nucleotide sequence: TGCAGCGTTGCCCCAGACACCTTAACCGAGACCCAGTACTTC.

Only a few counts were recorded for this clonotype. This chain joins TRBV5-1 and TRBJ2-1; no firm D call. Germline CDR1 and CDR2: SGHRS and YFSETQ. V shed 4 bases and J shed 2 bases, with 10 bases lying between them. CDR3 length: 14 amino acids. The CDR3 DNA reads TGCGCCAGCAGCCCGACCACTGCCTACAATGAGCAGTTCTTC. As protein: CASSPTTAYNEQFF.

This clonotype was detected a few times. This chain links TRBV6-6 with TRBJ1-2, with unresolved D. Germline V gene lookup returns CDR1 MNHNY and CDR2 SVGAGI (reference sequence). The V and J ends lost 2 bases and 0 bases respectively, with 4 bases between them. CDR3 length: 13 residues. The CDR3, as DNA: TGTGCCAGCAGTTACGGAGCTAACTATGGCTACACCTTC. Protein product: CASSYGANYGYTF.

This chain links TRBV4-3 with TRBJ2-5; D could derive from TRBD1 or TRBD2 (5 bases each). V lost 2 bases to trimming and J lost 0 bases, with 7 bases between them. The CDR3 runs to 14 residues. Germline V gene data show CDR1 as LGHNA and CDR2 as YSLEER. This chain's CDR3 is CASSQRDDQETQYF. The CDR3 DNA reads TGCGCCAGCAGCCAAAGGGACGACCAAGAGACCCAGTACTTC.

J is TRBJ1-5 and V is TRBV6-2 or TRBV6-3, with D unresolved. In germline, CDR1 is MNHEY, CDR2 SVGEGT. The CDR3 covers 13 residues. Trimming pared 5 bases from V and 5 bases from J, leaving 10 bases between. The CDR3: CASSRTADQPQHF. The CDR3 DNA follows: TGTGCCAGCAGTCGGACGGCTGATCAGCCCCAGCATTTT.

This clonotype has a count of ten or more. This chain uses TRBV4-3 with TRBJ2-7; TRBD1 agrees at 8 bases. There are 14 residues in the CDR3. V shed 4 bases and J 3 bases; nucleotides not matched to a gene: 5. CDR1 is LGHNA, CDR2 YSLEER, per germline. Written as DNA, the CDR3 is TGCGCCAGCAGCCCGGGACAGGCCAACTACGAGCAGTACTTC. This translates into CASSPGQANYEQYF.

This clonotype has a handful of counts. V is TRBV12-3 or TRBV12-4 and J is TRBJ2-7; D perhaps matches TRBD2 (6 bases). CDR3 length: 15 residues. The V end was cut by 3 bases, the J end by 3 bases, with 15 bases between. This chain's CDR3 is CASSFGGIDHYEQYF. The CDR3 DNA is TGTGCCAGCAGTTTTGGGGGGATCGACCACTACGAGCAGTACTTC.

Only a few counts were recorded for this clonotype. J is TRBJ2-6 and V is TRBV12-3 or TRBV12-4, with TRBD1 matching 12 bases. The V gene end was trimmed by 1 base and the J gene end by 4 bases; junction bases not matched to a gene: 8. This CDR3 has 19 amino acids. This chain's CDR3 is CASSLGPGQGASGANVLTF. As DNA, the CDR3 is TGTGCCAGCAGTTTAGGCCCGGGACAGGGGGCTTCAGGGGCCAACGTCCTGACTTTC.

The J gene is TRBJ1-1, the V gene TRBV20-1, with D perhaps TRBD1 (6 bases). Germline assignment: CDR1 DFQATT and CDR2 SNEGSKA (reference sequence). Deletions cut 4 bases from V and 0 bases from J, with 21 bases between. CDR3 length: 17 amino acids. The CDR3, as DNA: TGCAGTGCTACTACAGGGATCCGAGTATCCGTGAACACTGAAGCTTTCTTT. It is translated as CSATTGIRVSVNTEAFF.

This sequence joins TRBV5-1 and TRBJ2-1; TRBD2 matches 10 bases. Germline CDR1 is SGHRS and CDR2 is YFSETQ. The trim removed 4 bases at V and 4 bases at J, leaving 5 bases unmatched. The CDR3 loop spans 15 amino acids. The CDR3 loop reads CASSDRTSGYNEQFF. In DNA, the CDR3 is TGCGCCAGCAGCGATAGGACTAGCGGTTACAATGAGCAGTTCTTC.

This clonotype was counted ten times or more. CDR3 loop: CASSPPTSGRGTQYF. The CDR3, as DNA: TGTGCCAGCTCACCACCGACTAGCGGGAGAGGTACCCAGTACTTC. This rearrangement joins TRBV18 to TRBJ2-5; 12 bases align to TRBD2. Germline trimming cut 0 bases from V and 8 bases from J; bases unmatched to any gene: 4. The germline V gene encodes CDR1 KGHSH and CDR2 LQKENI. The CDR3 loop spans 15 amino acids.

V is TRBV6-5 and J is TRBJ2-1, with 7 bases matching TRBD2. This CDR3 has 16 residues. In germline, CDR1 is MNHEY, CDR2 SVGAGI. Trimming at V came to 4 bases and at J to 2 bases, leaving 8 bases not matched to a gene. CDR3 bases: TGTGCCAGCAGTTCCTTCCGGGCGGGAGCCTACAATGAGCAGTTCTTC. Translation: CASSSFRAGAYNEQFF.

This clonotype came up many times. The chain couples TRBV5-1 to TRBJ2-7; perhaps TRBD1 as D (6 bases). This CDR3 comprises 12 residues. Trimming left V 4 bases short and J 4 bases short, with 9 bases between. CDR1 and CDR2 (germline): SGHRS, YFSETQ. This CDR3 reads CASSGQFYEQYF. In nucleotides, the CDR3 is TGCGCCAGCAGCGGACAGTTTTACGAGCAGTACTTC.

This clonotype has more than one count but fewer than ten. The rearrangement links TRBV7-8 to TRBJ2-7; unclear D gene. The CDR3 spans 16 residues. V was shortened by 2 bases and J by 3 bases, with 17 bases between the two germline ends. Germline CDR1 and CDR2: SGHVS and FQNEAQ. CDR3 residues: CASSLRSGRSLYEQYF. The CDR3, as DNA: TGTGCCAGCAGCTTAAGGTCCGGACGGAGTCTCTACGAGCAGTACTTC.

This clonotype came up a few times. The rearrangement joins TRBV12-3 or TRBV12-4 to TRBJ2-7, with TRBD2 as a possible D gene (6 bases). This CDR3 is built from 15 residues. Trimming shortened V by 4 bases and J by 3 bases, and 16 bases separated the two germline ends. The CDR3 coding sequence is TGTGCCAGCAGTTGGGGCGGGACGGCGGGCTACGAGCAGTACTTC. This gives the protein CASSWGGTAGYEQYF.

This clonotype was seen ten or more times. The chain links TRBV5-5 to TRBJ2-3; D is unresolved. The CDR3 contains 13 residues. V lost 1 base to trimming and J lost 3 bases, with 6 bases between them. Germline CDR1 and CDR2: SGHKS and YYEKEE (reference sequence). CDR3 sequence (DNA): TGTGCCAGCAGCTTGTCTCCTACAGATACGCAGTATTTT. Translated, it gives CASSLSPTDTQYF.

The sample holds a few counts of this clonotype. CDR3 in amino acids: CASNREGISTDTQYF. The CDR3 coding sequence is TGTGCCAGCAACAGGGAGGGGATTAGCACAGATACGCAGTATTTT. This rearrangement joins TRBV7-2 to TRBJ2-3, with a tentative D call TRBD2 (7 bases). CDR3 size: 15 residues. Trimming stripped 7 bases from V and 0 bases from J, with 14 bases between. The germline gives CDR1 SGHTA, CDR2 FQGNSA.

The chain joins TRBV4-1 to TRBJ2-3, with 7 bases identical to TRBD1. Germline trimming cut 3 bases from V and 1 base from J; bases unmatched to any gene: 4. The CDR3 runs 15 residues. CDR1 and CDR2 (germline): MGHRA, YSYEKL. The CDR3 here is CASSHVDRGTDTQYF. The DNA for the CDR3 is TGCGCCAGCAGCCATGTTGACAGGGGCACAGATACGCAGTATTTT.

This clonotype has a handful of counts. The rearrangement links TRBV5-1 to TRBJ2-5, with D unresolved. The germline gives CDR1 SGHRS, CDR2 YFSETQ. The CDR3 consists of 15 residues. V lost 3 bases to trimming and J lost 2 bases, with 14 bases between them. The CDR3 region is CASSSGWGSQETQYF. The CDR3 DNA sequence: TGCGCCAGCAGCTCCGGGTGGGGATCACAAGAGACCCAGTACTTC.

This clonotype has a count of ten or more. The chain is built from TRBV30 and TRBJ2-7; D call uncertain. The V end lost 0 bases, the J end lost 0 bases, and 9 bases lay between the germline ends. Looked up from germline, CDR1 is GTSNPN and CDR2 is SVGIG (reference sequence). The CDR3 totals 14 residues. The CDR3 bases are TGTGCCTGGAGTGTGGTAGGGATCTCCTACGAGCAGTACTTC. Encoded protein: CAWSVVGISYEQYF.